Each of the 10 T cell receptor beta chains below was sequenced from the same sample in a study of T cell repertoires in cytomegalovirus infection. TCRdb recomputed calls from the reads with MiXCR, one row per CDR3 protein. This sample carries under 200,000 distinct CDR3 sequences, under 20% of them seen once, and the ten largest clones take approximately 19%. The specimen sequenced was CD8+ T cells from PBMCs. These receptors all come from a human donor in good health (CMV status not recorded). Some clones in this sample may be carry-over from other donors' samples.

CDR3 nucleotides: TGTGCCAGCGGCCTGATCAGGGGGGGCTCCTACAATGAGCAGTTCTTC. Protein: CASGLIRGGSYNEQFF. The chain uses TRBV11-1 and TRBJ2-1; D is possibly TRBD1 or TRBD2 (7 bases each). V lost 8 bases to trimming and J lost 0 bases, with 17 bases between them. This CDR3 region has 16 residues. The germline V gene encodes CDR1 SGHAT and CDR2 FQDESV (reference sequence).

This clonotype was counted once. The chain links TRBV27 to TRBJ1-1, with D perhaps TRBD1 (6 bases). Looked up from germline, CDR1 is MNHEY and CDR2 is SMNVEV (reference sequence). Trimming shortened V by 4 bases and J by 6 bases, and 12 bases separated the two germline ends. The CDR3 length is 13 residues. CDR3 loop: CASSSIRGSEAFF. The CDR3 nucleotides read TGTGCCAGCAGTTCGATCAGGGGATCTGAAGCTTTCTTT.

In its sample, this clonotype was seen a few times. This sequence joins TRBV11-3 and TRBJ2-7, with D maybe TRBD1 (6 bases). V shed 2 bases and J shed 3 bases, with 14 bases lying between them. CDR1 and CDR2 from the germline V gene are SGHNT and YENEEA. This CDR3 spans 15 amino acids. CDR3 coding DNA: TGTGCCAGCAGCTTATCCCATACAGGGCGCTACGAGCAGTACTTC. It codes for CASSLSHTGRYEQYF.

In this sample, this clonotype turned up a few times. The CDR3 loop reads CASSQGQGARDTGELFF. The CDR3 DNA follows: TGTGCCAGCAGCCAGGGACAGGGGGCGAGGGACACCGGGGAGCTGTTTTTT. The chain recombines TRBV14 with TRBJ2-2, with 12 bases identical to TRBD1. CDR1 is SGHDN and CDR2 is FVKESK in the germline V gene. The CDR3 has 17 residues. Trimming at V came to 3 bases and at J to 3 bases, leaving 5 bases not matched to a gene.

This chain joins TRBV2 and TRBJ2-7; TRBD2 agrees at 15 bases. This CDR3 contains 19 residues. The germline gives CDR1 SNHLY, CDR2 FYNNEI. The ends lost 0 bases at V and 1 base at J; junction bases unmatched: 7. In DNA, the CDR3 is TGTGCCAGCAGTGAAGCGGGGACTAGCGGGAGGACCGATTCCTACGAGCAGTACTTC. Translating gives CASSEAGTSGRTDSYEQYF.

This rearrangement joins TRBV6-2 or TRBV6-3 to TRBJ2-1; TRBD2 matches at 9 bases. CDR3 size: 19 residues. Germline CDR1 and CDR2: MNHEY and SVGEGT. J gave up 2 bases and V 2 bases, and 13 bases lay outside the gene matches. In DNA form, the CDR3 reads TGTGCCAGCAGTTACGGTGGTAGCGGGAGCCTGAAGACCTACAATGAGCAGTTCTTC. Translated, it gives CASSYGGSGSLKTYNEQFF.

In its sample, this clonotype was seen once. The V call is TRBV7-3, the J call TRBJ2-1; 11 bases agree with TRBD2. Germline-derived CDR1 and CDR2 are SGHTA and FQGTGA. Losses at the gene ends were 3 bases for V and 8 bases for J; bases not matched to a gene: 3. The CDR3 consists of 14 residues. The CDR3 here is CASSFSGGADEQFF. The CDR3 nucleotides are TGTGCCAGCAGCTTTAGCGGGGGGGCGGATGAGCAGTTCTTC.

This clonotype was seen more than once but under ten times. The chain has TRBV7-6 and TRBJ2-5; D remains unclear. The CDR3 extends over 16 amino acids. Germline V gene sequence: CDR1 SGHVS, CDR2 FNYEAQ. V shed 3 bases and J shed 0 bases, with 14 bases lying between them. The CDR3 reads CASSLSIIRYQETQYF. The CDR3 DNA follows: TGTGCCAGCAGCTTGAGCATAATCCGGTACCAAGAGACCCAGTACTTC.

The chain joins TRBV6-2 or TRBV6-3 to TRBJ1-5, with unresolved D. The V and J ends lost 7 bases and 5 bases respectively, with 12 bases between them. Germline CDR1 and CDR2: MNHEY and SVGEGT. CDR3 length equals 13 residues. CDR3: CASTRVRYQPQHF. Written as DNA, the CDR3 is TGTGCCAGCACCCGGGTCCGTTATCAGCCCCAGCATTTT.

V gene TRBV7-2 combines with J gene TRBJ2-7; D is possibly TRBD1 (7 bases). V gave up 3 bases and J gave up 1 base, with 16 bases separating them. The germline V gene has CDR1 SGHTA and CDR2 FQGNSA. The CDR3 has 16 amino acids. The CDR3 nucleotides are TGTGCCAGCAGCTTCGGAGGGGACAGTACTTCCTACGAGCAGTACTTC. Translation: CASSFGGDSTSYEQYF.